These 24 T cell receptor beta chains originate from one sample sequenced in a study of cytomegalovirus exposure and HLA in healthy donors. Primers: 60 Vbeta forward and 13 Jbeta reverse. Produced via immunoSEQ multiplex PCR; TCRdb's table is partial and in-frame only. The data hold roughly 180,000 clones, with roughly 80% observed a single time. The specimen was PBMCs. The receptors here all came from a girl aged 10 to 17 in good health and CMV-seropositive.

This CDR3 is CASTSGLAGGRAYNEQFF. CDR3 DNA: TGTGCCAGCACCTCGGGACTAGCGGGAGGGAGGGCCTACAATGAGCAGTTCTTC. This chain connects TRBV5-4 to TRBJ2-1; 16 positions match TRBD2. This CDR3 spans 18 amino acids. Unmatched junction bases numbered 8, after V lost 6 bases and J lost 2 bases. CDR1 is SGHNT and CDR2 is YYREEE in the germline V gene (reference sequence).

The genes are TRBV9 and TRBJ1-1; D uncertain. The CDR3 has 13 residues. Germline assignment: CDR1 SGDLS and CDR2 YYNGEE. The V and J ends lost 0 bases and 1 base respectively, with 4 bases between them. CDR3 protein: CASSVDWNTEAFF. The DNA for the CDR3 is TGTGCCAGCAGCGTAGACTGGAACACTGAAGCTTTCTTT.

The chain has TRBV29-1 and TRBJ2-1; the match to TRBD2 covers 8 bases. CDR3 length equals 19 residues. Germline V gene sequence: CDR1 SQVTM, CDR2 ANQGSEA. The V gene end was trimmed by 5 bases and the J gene end by 0 bases; junction bases not matched to a gene: 18. The CDR3 coding sequence is TGCAGCGTTTTCCCCTTGGTAGCGGGAAACCTTAGCTCCTACAATGAGCAGTTCTTC. This translates into CSVFPLVAGNLSSYNEQFF.

The chain combines TRBV7-8 with TRBJ2-1, with TRBD2 matching over 7 bases. V shed 5 bases and J 3 bases; nucleotides not matched to a gene: 1. The CDR3 contains 13 residues. Germline lookup yields CDR1 SGHVS and CDR2 FQNEAQ. CDR3: CASSRDYYNEQFF. The CDR3, as DNA: TGTGCCAGCAGCCGGGACTACTACAATGAGCAGTTCTTC.

The gene calls are TRBV6-5 and TRBJ2-7; tentative D call: TRBD2 (5 bases). Germline V CDR1 and CDR2: MNHEY, SVGAGI. The CDR3 totals 15 residues. Trimming took 2 bases from V and 0 from J, leaving 11 bases between them. Here the CDR3 reads CASSYDGSGSYEQYF. In DNA form, the CDR3 reads TGTGCCAGCAGTTACGATGGGAGCGGCTCCTACGAGCAGTACTTC.

The rearrangement joins TRBV7-2 to TRBJ2-7; tentatively, D is TRBD1 (6 bases). Trimming took 2 bases from V and 7 from J, leaving 6 bases between them. Germline CDR1 SGHTA, CDR2 FQGNSA. The CDR3 consists of 11 residues. In DNA form, the CDR3 reads TGTGCCAGCAGCTTAAGGGGGGAGCAGTACTTC. It codes for CASSLRGEQYF.

The CDR3 loop is CASSDFLVSSGNTIYF. CDR3 DNA sequence: TGTGCCAGCAGTGACTTCCTGGTTAGCTCTGGAAACACCATATATTTT. The gene calls are TRBV25-1 and TRBJ1-3; D uncertain. Trimming took off 3 bases at V and 0 bases at J, with 12 bases between the two ends. The CDR3 loop spans 16 amino acids. Germline V gene sequence: CDR1 MGHDK, CDR2 SYGVNS.

CDR3 sequence reads: CASSEELSRQQFF. The CDR3 DNA is TGTGCCAGCAGCGAAGAACTTAGCAGACAGCAGTTCTTC. This chain uses TRBV7-9 with TRBJ2-1; the D is unclear. Trimming stripped 5 bases from V and 11 bases from J, with 16 bases between. The CDR3 has 13 residues. CDR1 and CDR2 from the germline V gene are SEHNR and FQNEAQ (reference sequence).

Worth noting for this clone: An end of the junction differs from the germline gene, which may be a read error. The chain uses TRBV5-4 and TRBJ2-6; TRBD1 might be the D (5 bases). This CDR3 is built from 17 residues. Germline V gene lookup returns CDR1 SGHNT and CDR2 YYREEE (reference sequence). CDR3 amino acids: CASSPLGHSSGANILTF. The CDR3 nucleotides are TGTGCCAGCAGCCCTTTGGGTCACTCCTCTGGGGCCAACATCCTGACTTTC.

A word on this clone: An end of the junction does not agree with germline; a read error may underlie this. The chain is built from TRBV2 and TRBJ1-5; D remains unclear. The V gene's germline CDR1 is SNHLY and CDR2 FYNNEI. The CDR3 spans 14 residues. The CDR3 DNA is TGTGCCGGCAGTGAAGGGCAAAGCAATCAGCCCCAGCATTTT. Its protein product is CAGSEGQSNQPQHF.

The CDR3 spells CASSQGQSTETQYF. The CDR3 DNA sequence: TGTGCCAGCAGCCAGGGACAATCGACAGAGACCCAGTACTTC. V usage is TRBV4-2 and J usage is TRBJ2-5, with a possible D match to TRBD1 (6 bases). Per the germline V gene, CDR1 is LGHNA and CDR2 is YNFKEQ. Trimming cost V 3 bases and J 4 bases, with 12 bases left between them. The CDR3 spans 14 residues.

This chain uses TRBV29-1 with TRBJ2-2; possible D gene TRBD1, 6 bases. Trimming took 2 bases from V and 5 from J, leaving 9 bases between them. The CDR3 covers 13 residues. Germline V gene sequence: CDR1 SQVTM, CDR2 ANQGSEA. The CDR3 DNA follows: TGCAGCGTTGAAAACAGGGTGACCGGGGAGCTGTTTTTT. This sequence encodes CSVENRVTGELFF.

The DNA for the CDR3 is TGTGCCAGCAGCGTAGGGGCAGGGGGAGAGACCCAGTACTTC. Translating gives CASSVGAGGETQYF. This chain uses TRBV9 with TRBJ2-5, with 7 bases matching TRBD1. Germline V gene sequence: CDR1 SGDLS, CDR2 YYNGEE. V was clipped by 0 bases and J by 4 bases; unmatched bases: 3. The length of the CDR3 is 14 residues.

The chain uses TRBV18 and TRBJ2-1, with unresolved D. There are 16 residues in the CDR3. Germline lookup yields CDR1 KGHSH and CDR2 LQKENI. V was clipped by 4 bases and J by 0 bases, with 13 bases between them. The CDR3 region has the DNA TGTGCCAGCTCACGTAAGGAGCCGAGCTCCTACAATGAGCAGTTCTTC. Amino acid sequence: CASSRKEPSSYNEQFF.

V usage is TRBV19 and J usage is TRBJ1-3; TRBD1 matches at 9 bases. V was clipped by 7 bases and J by 4 bases; unmatched bases: 5. This CDR3 region has 14 residues. Germline V gives CDR1 LNHDA, CDR2 SQIVND (reference sequence). The chain's CDR3 is CASNPQGAGNTIYF. Written as DNA, the CDR3 is TGTGCCAGTAACCCACAGGGGGCGGGAAACACCATATATTTT.

The table lists this clone with a count of one. Here the CDR3 reads CASSQRTSGRLLGTDTQYF. In DNA form, the CDR3 reads TGTGCCAGCAGCCAGCGCACTAGCGGGAGGCTCCTAGGCACAGATACGCAGTATTTT. This chain links TRBV5-4 with TRBJ2-3, with 12 bases fitting TRBD2. Germline V lookup: CDR1 SGHNT, CDR2 YYREEE (reference sequence). The V segment lost 4 bases and the J segment 1 base; nucleotides outside the gene matches: 13. The CDR3 consists of 19 residues. Drawing the rest from reference TRBV5-4 and TRBJ2-3, the complete variable domain is ETGVTQSPTHLIKTRGQQVTLRCSSQSGHNTVSWYQQALGQGPQFIFQYYREEENGRGNFPPRFSGLQFPNYSSELNVNALELDDSALYLCASSQRTSGRLLGTDTQYFGPGTRLTVL.

The chain is built from TRBV5-1 and TRBJ1-2; D gene uncertain. Germline V CDR1 and CDR2: SGHRS, YFSETQ. Trimming shortened V by 4 bases and J by 1 base, and 29 bases separated the two germline ends. The CDR3 consists of 20 residues. Here the CDR3 DNA reads TGCGCCAGCAGCCAAGGTTGGTCATCGGATAGAACGCGGCTTAACTATGGCTACACCTTC. Its translation is CASSQGWSSDRTRLNYGYTF.

This chain links TRBV19 with TRBJ2-1; tentatively, D is TRBD2 (6 bases). There are 16 residues in the CDR3. Germline-derived CDR1 and CDR2 are LNHDA and SQIVND (reference sequence). Deletions cut 8 bases from V and 8 bases from J, with 25 bases between. This CDR3 reads CASHGWGDPVWDEQFF. Here the CDR3 DNA reads TGTGCCAGTCACGGCTGGGGGGACCCGGTGTGGGATGAGCAGTTCTTC.

The chain employs TRBV7-2 and TRBJ2-5; tentatively, D is TRBD1 (6 bases). V lost 1 base to trimming and J lost 4 bases, with 16 bases between them. The CDR3 is 16 residues long. Germline V lookup: CDR1 SGHTA, CDR2 FQGNSA. CDR3 sequence: CASSLDPRGLRETQYF. CDR3 DNA sequence: TGTGCCAGCAGCTTAGATCCCAGGGGTCTTCGAGAGACCCAGTACTTC.

The gene calls are TRBV5-4 and TRBJ1-1; D unclear. Trimming took 1 base from V and 2 from J, leaving 9 bases between them. This CDR3 has 14 amino acids. In germline, CDR1 is SGHNT, CDR2 YYREEE (reference sequence). The CDR3 DNA sequence: TGTGCCAGCAGCTTGTTGGCGGGTAACACTGAAGCTTTCTTT. Amino acid sequence: CASSLLAGNTEAFF.

J is TRBJ2-7 and V is TRBV13, with D possibly matching TRBD1 (5 bases). The CDR3 loop spans 15 amino acids. Germline V gene sequence: CDR1 PRHDT, CDR2 FYEKMQ (reference sequence). The ends were cut back, 2 bases at V and 1 base at J, with 12 bases in the middle. The CDR3 DNA reads TGTGCCAGCAGCTTACGACAGACTTTATCCTACGAGCAGTACTTC. This sequence encodes CASSLRQTLSYEQYF.

The chain joins TRBV6-5 to TRBJ2-5; 8 bases align to TRBD2. The DNA matches TRBJ2-7 better at its end, which makes the J call doubtful. This CDR3 has 15 amino acids. Germline V lookup: CDR1 MNHEY, CDR2 SVGAGI. CDR3 DNA sequence: TGTGCCAGCAGTTCCGAGCGGGAGAGTATGGGCGAGCAGTACTTC. It yields the protein CASSSERESMGEQYF.

The chain is built from TRBV2 and TRBJ2-5; D ambiguous. Germline V lookup: CDR1 SNHLY, CDR2 FYNNEI. The CDR3 covers 10 residues. Trimming left V 6 bases short and J 5 bases short, with 4 bases between. The CDR3 sequence is CASREETQYF. DNA for the CDR3: TGTGCCAGCAGAGAGGAGACCCAGTACTTC.

This chain links TRBV30 with TRBJ2-5; tentative D call: TRBD2 (6 bases). Looked up from germline, CDR1 is GTSNPN and CDR2 is SVGIG (reference sequence). V lost 1 base to trimming and J lost 5 bases, with 11 bases between them. The CDR3 runs to 13 residues. CDR3 amino acids: CAWSDLGGETQYF. As DNA, the CDR3 is TGTGCCTGGAGTGACCTCGGGGGTGAGACCCAGTACTTC. The whole variable domain, remainder taken from reference TRBV30 and TRBJ2-5, is SQTIHQWPATLVQPVGSPLSLECTVEGTSNPNLYWYRQAAGRGLQLLFYSVGIGQISSEVPQNLSASRPQDRQFILSSKKLLLSDSGFYLCAWSDLGGETQYFGPGTRLLVL.